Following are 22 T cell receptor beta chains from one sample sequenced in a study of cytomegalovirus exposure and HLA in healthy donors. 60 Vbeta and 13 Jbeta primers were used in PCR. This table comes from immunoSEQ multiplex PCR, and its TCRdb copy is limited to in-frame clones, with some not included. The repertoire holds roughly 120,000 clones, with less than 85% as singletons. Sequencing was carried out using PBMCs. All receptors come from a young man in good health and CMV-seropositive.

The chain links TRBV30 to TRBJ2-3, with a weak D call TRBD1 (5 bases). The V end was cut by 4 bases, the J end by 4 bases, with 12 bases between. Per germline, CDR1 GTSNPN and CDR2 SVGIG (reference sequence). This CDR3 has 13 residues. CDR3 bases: TGTGCCTGGACTTCGCAGGGCTCAGATACGCAGTATTTT. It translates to CAWTSQGSDTQYF. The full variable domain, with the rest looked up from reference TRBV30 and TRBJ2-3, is SQTIHQWPATLVQPVGSPLSLECTVEGTSNPNLYWYRQAAGRGLQLLFYSVGIGQISSEVPQNLSASRPQDRQFILSSKKLLLSDSGFYLCAWTSQGSDTQYFGPGTRLTVL.

The chain's CDR3 is CAWSARRANTEAFF. DNA of the CDR3: TGTGCCTGGAGTGCCCGGAGGGCGAACACTGAAGCTTTCTTT. The chain combines TRBV30 with TRBJ1-1; D is uncertain. There are 14 residues in the CDR3. Germline CDR1 reads GTSNPN; CDR2 reads SVGIG (reference sequence). The germline V and J ends were trimmed by 1 base and 1 base, with 10 bases remaining between them.

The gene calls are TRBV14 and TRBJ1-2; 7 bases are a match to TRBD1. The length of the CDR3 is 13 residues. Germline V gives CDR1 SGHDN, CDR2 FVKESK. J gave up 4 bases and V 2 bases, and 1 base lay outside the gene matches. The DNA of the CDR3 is TGTGCCAGCAGCCAACAGGGGGTCTATGGCTACACCTTC. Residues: CASSQQGVYGYTF. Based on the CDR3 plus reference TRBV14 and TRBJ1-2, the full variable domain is EAGVTQFPSHSVIEKGQTVTLRCDPISGHDNLYWYRRVMGKEIKFLLHFVKESKQDESGMPNNRFLAERTGGTYSTLKVQPAELEDSGVYFCASSQQGVYGYTFGSGTRLTVV.

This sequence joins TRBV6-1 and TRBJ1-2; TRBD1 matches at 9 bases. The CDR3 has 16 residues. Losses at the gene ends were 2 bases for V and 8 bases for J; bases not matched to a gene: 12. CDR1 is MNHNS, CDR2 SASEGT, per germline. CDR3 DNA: TGTGCCAGCAGTGAACCCCGGGACAGGGTTACAAAGGGCTACACCTTC. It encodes CASSEPRDRVTKGYTF.

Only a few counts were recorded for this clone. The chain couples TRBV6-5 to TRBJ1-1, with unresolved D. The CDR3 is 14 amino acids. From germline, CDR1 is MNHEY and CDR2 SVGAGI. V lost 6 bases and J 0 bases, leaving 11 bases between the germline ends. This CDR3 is CASRAGGMNTEAFF. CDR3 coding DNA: TGTGCCAGCAGGGCGGGAGGAATGAACACTGAAGCTTTCTTT.

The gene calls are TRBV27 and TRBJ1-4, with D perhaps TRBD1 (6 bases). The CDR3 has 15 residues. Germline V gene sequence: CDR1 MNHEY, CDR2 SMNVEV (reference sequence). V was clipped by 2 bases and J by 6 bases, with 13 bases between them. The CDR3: CASSLQGGPHEKLFF. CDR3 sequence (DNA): TGTGCCAGCAGTTTACAAGGGGGACCCCATGAAAAACTGTTTTTT.

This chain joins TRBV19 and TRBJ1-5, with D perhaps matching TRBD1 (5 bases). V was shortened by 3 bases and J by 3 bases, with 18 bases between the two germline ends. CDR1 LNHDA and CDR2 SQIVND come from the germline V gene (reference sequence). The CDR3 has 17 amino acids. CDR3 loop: CASSMTLPGGVNQPQHF. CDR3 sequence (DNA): TGTGCCAGTAGTATGACCCTCCCGGGGGGAGTCAATCAGCCCCAGCATTTT.

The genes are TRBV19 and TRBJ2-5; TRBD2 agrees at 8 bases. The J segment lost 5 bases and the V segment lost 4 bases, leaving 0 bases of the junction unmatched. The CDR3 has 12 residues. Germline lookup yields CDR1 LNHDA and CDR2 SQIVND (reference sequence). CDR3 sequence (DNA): TGTGCCAGTAGTAGCGGGGGGGAGACCCAGTACTTC. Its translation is CASSSGGETQYF.

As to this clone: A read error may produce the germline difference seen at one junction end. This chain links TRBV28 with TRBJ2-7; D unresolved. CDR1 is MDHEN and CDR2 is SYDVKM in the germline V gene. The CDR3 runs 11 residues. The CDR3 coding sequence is TGTGCCAGCAGTTCCTCAGTGATACGGGACTTC. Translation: CASSSSVIRDF.

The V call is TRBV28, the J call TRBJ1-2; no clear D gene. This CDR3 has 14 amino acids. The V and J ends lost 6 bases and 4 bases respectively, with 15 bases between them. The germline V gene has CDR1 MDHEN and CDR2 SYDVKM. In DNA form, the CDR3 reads TGTGCCAGCAGCCTTGATGCTACCTCCTATGGCTACACCTTC. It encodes CASSLDATSYGYTF.

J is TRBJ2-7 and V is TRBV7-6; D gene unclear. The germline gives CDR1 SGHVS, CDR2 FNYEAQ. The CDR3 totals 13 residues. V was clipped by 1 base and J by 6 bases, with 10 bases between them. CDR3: CASSLELTSEQYF. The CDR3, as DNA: TGTGCCAGCAGCTTAGAACTCACGAGCGAGCAGTACTTC.

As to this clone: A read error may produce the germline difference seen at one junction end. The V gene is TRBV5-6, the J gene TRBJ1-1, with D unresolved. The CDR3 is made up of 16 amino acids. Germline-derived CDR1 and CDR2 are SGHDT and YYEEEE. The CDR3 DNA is TGTGCCAGCAGCTTAACGGAACTGGGCCCGAACGCTGAAGCTTTCTTT. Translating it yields CASSLTELGPNAEAFF. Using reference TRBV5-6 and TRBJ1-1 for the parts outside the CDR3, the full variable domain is DAGVTQSPTHLIKTRGQQVTLRCSPKSGHDTVSWYQQALGQGPQFIFQYYEEEERQRGNFPDRFSGHQFPNYSSELNVNALLLGDSALYLCASSLTELGPNAEAFFGQGTRLTVV.

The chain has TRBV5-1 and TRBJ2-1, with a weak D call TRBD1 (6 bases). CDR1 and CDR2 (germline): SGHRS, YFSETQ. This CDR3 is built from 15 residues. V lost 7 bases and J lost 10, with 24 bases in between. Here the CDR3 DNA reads TGCGCCAGCTGTCTGGGGGCGGACCCTACCATAGAGCAGTTCTTC. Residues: CASCLGADPTIEQFF.

The CDR3 bases are TGTGCCAGCAATTGGCTAGCGGGGGTCCAAGAGACCCAGTACTTC. Amino acids: CASNWLAGVQETQYF. The genes are TRBV2 and TRBJ2-5; 10 bases agree with TRBD2. Losses at the gene ends were 7 bases for V and 1 base for J; bases not matched to a gene: 6. CDR1 and CDR2 (germline): SNHLY, FYNNEI. This CDR3 is built from 15 residues.

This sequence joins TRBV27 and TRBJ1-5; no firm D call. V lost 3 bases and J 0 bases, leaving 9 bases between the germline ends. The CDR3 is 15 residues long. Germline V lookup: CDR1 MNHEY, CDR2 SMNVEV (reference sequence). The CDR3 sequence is CASSFAGFSNQPQHF. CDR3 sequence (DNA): TGTGCCAGCAGTTTTGCGGGTTTTAGCAATCAGCCCCAGCATTTT.

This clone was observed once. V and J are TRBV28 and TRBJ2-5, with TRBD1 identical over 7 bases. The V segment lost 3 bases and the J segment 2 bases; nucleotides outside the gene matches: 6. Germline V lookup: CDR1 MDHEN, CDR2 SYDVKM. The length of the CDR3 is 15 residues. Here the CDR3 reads CASSFRRGQQETQYF. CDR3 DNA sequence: TGTGCCAGCAGTTTCCGACGGGGACAGCAAGAGACCCAGTACTTC.

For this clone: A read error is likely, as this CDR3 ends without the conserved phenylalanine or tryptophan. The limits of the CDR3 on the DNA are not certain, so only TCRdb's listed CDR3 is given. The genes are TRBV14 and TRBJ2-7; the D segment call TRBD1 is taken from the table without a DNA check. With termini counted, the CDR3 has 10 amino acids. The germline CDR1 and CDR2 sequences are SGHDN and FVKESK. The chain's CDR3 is CASSQWGQAL.

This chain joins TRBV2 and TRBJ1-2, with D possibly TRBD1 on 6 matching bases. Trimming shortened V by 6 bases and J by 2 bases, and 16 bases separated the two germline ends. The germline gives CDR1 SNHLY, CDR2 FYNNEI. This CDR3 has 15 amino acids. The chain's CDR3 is CASRAQGTGNYGYTF. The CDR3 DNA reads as TGTGCCAGCAGGGCCCAGGGTACAGGGAACTATGGCTACACCTTC.

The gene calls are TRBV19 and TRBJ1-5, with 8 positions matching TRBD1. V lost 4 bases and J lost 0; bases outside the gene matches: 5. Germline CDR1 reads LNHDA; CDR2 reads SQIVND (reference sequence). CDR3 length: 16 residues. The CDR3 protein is CASSTRTGSSNQPQHF. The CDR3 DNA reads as TGTGCCAGTAGTACTAGGACAGGGTCTAGCAATCAGCCCCAGCATTTT.

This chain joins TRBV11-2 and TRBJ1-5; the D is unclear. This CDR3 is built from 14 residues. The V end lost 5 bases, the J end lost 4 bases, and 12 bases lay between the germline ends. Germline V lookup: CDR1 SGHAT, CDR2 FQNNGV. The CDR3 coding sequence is TGTGCCAGCAGCGCGGGAACGGCGAATCAGCCCCAGCATTTT. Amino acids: CASSAGTANQPQHF.

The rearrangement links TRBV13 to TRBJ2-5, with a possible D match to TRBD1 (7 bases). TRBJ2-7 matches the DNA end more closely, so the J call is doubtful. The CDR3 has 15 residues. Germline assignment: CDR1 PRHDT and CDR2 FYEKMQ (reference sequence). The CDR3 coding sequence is TGTGCCAGCAGCCCGCGGGACAGAAGCTCCTACGAGCAGTACTTC. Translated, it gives CASSPRDRSSYEQYF.

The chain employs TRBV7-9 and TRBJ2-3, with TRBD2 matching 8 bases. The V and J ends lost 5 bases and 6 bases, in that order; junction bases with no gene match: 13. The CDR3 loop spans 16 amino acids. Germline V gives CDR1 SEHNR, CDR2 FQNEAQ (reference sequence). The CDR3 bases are TGTGCCAGCAGCGCCTTGACTAGCGTAGTGACGGATACGCAGTATTTT. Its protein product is CASSALTSVVTDTQYF.